The rows below give T cell receptor beta chains drawn from one sample of a study of blood T cell repertoires in COVID-19. Sequenced by immunoSEQ multiplex PCR; TCRdb stores in-frame clones only, minus some. The table records a few hundred thousand clones, roughly nine tenths of them present only once. Sequences were obtained from PBMCs or T cells enriched from blood (not recorded which). The receptors stem from a woman aged 25 to 39 who had recovered from COVID-19. CDR3s include the opening cysteine and the closing phenylalanine or tryptophan. The order of the fields is CDR3 protein, CDR3 DNA, D gene, V gene, J gene, clone size. A D gene is named only where the DNA matches it firmly. Only part of the rows carry a size: once, few, many, or a class if the clone is expanded.

CASSLGYRESNEKLFF	TGCGCCAGCAGCTTGGGGTATCGGGAGTCTAATGAAAAACTGTTTTTT	NA	TRBV5-1	TRBJ1-4	NA
CASSTDGHTDTQYF	TGTGCCAGTAGTACCGACGGACACACAGATACGCAGTATTTT	NA	TRBV19	TRBJ2-3	NA
CASSQQSNSPLHF	TGTGCCAGCTCACAGCAATCTAATTCACCCCTCCACTTT	NA	TRBV18	TRBJ1-6	few
CASSPGLAGDEQFF	TGTGCCAGTAGCCCCGGACTAGCGGGAGACGAGCAGTTCTTC	TRBD2	TRBV19	TRBJ2-1	NA
CASSRGGNEKLFF	TGTGCCAGTAGCAGGGGTGGAAATGAAAAACTGTTTTTT	NA	TRBV19	TRBJ1-4	NA
CATSGTFTDTQYF	TGTGCCACCAGTGGGACATTCACAGATACGCAGTATTTT	NA	TRBV24-1	TRBJ2-3	once
CASSIQGPRFGNEQYF	TGTGCCAGTAGTATTCAGGGGCCCCGATTCGGGAACGAGCAGTACTTC	NA	TRBV19	TRBJ2-7	NA
CAWSRDEQFF	TGTGCCTGGAGTCGGGATGAGCAGTTCTTC	NA	TRBV30	TRBJ2-1	NA
CASSGHHNEQFF	TGTGCCAGCAGTGGGCACCACAATGAGCAGTTCTTC	NA	TRBV2	TRBJ2-1	NA
CASRFRLAGGPSYNEQFF	TGTGCCAGCAGGTTTAGGCTAGCGGGGGGGCCATCCTACAATGAGCAGTTCTTC	NA	TRBV12-1	TRBJ2-1	few
CASSQTTDRKSEAFF	TGCGCCAGCAGCCAGACCACGGACAGGAAATCTGAAGCTTTCTTT	TRBD1	TRBV4-1	TRBJ1-1	NA
CAISEYRGEDRANSPLHF	TGTGCCATCAGTGAGTATCGTGGCGAGGACAGGGCTAATTCACCCCTCCACTTT	TRBD1	TRBV10-3	TRBJ1-6	NA
CASSLRTGALNTEAFF	TGTGCCAGCTCACTAAGGACAGGGGCCCTGAACACTGAAGCTTTCTTT	TRBD1	TRBV18	TRBJ1-1	NA
CASGRDGYGYTF	TGTGCTAGTGGCAGGGATGGCTATGGCTACACCTTC	NA	TRBV12-5	TRBJ1-2	NA
CASSHPESGSMGGELFF	TGCGCCAGCAGCCATCCTGAAAGCGGGAGTATGGGCGGGGAGCTGTTTTTT	TRBD2	TRBV4-1	TRBJ2-2	NA
CASSMRRTKEGYTF	TGTGCCAGTAGTATGAGGAGGACCAAGGAGGGCTACACCTTC	NA	TRBV19	TRBJ1-2	NA
CATDPFAGGIGADTQYF	TGTGCCACCGACCCTTTTGCGGGGGGCATTGGAGCAGATACGCAGTATTTT	TRBD2	TRBV19	TRBJ2-3	NA
CASSLGQPEETQYF	TGCGCCAGCAGCTTGGGACAGCCCGAGGAGACCCAGTACTTC	NA	TRBV5-1	TRBJ2-5	NA
CATKDLWTGVYEQYF	TGTGCCACCAAGGATCTCTGGACAGGGGTGTACGAGCAGTACTTC	TRBD1	TRBV10-3	TRBJ2-7	NA
CSVQRAYEQYF	TGCAGCGTTCAGCGGGCGTACGAGCAGTACTTC	NA	TRBV29-1	TRBJ2-7	NA
CASSVDAGETQYF	TGTGCCAGCAGCGTAGACGCGGGAGAGACCCAGTACTTC	NA	TRBV9	TRBJ2-5	NA
CASSLRGQLQETQYF	TGCGCCAGCAGCTTGCGAGGGCAGTTGCAAGAGACCCAGTACTTC	NA	TRBV5-1	TRBJ2-5	NA
CTSSQDHSTSGSYNEQFF	TGCACCAGCAGCCAAGATCACTCGACTAGCGGATCTTACAATGAGCAGTTCTTC	NA	TRBV1	TRBJ2-1	once
CASSYSGQGGYTF	TGTGCCAGCAGTTACTCTGGCCAGGGGGGCTACACCTTC	NA	TRBV6-5	TRBJ1-2	NA
CASSLDRGGETQYF	TGTGCCAGCAGCTTAGACAGGGGCGGAGAGACCCAGTACTTC	NA	TRBV11-2	TRBJ2-5	NA
CASSSRGQGGNEQFF	TGTGCCAGCAGCTCCCGGGGACAGGGGGGCAATGAGCAGTTCTTC	TRBD1	TRBV7-9	TRBJ2-1	NA
CASSQPGLAYEQYF	TGTGCCAGCAGCCAGCCGGGACTGGCCTACGAGCAGTACTTC	NA	TRBV3-1/TRBV3-2	TRBJ2-7	NA
CATSGTERNTIYF	TGTGCCACCAGTGGGACAGAACGAAACACCATATATTTT	NA	TRBV24-1	TRBJ1-3	NA
CASRRGQGWEKLFF	TGTGCCAGCAGGCGAGGACAGGGCTGGGAAAAACTGTTTTTT	TRBD1	TRBV4-2	TRBJ1-4	NA
CASSQPGQGKTEAFF	TGTGCCAGCAGCCAACCAGGACAGGGTAAGACTGAAGCTTTCTTT	TRBD1	TRBV27	TRBJ1-1	NA